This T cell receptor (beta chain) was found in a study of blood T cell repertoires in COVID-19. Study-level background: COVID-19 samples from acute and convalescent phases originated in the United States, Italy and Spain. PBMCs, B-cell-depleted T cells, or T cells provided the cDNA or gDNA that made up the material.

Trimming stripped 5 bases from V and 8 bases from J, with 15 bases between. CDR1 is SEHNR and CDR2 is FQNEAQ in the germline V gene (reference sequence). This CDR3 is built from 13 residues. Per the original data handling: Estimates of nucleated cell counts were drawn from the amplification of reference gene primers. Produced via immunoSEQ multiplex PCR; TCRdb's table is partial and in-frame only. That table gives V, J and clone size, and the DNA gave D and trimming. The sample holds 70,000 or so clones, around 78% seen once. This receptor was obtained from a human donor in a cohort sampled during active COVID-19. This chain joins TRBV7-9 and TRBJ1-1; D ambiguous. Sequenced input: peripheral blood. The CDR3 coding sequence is TGTGCCAGCAGCACTAGTGGGCCTAGGGAAGCTTTCTTT. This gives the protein CASSTSGPREAFF.